Included here is one TCR beta chain sequence, with context. Its cognate antigen is unknown. Primers for the PCR totalled 60 Vbeta and 13 Jbeta. TCRdb's table, derived via immunoSEQ multiplex PCR, lists solely in-frame clones and lacks some. The data show approximately 270,000 clones, 75% to 85% seen once. CDR3 size: 13 residues. The germline V gene encodes CDR1 LNHDA and CDR2 SQIVND (reference sequence). Deletions cut 10 bases from V and 1 base from J, with 13 bases between. The data belong to a study of cytomegalovirus exposure and HLA in healthy donors. The study's findings and limits: Another analysis was done later, and it associated more than 15,000 TCR beta sequences with HLA alleles at 0.05 false discovery rate.

The J gene is TRBJ1-1, the V gene TRBV19, with a weak D call TRBD1 (6 bases). The source of this sequence is a girl aged 2 to 10 in good health and CMV-seronegative. The sample was PBMCs. The CDR3: CATGDGPNTEAFF. In nucleotides, the CDR3 is TGTGCCACAGGGGACGGACCGAACACTGAAGCTTTCTTT.